A selection of T cell receptor beta chains follows, all from one sample in a study of metastatic and nonmetastatic thyroid tumors. TCRdb redid the clone calls on the PCR reads using MiXCR. The sample shows 25,000 to 30,000 clones, about 15% of them seen only once. The sample was blood. The receptors here all came from a male donor with papillary thyroid cancer or a benign thyroid nodule (not recorded which). Some clones in this sample may be carry-over from other donors' samples. Both conserved end residues are part of each CDR3. A D gene is named only where the DNA matches it firmly.

D	V	J	CDR3
-	TRBV2	TRBJ1-3	CASTRSLGPSLGNTIYF
TRBD1	TRBV2	TRBJ1-5	CASSEEVGGPQPQHF
-	TRBV6-1	TRBJ2-7	CASSEIGLSYEQYF
-	TRBV2	TRBJ1-1	CASSNRDSQRSNTEAFF
TRBD2	TRBV5-1	TRBJ2-7	CASSYATLAGGRLLDEQYF
-	TRBV19	TRBJ2-1	CASSLSGQNNEQFF
-	TRBV19	TRBJ1-1	CASKRENTEAFF
-	TRBV2	TRBJ1-5	CASRSQGLGGQPQHF
-	TRBV5-5	TRBJ2-7	CASSLLGFGASYEQYF
TRBD2	TRBV6-2/TRBV6-3	TRBJ2-7	CASSTAGFSYEQYF
-	TRBV4-1	TRBJ1-4	CASSQTRVADEKLFF
TRBD1	TRBV4-1	TRBJ1-2	CASRQGQDNYGYTF
-	TRBV7-9	TRBJ2-5	CASSSGQVEVETQYF
-	TRBV6-1	TRBJ1-2	CASSEAGSLSYGYTF
-	TRBV12-3/TRBV12-4	TRBJ2-2	CASSLVGGTGELFF
TRBD1	TRBV5-1	TRBJ2-2	CASRQGAHFTNTGELFF
TRBD1	TRBV13	TRBJ1-5	CASSRPRTGVPVDNQPQHF
-	TRBV4-1	TRBJ2-7	CASSQEGGRGPYEQYF
-	TRBV13	TRBJ1-1	CASSLAWGRGTEAFF
-	TRBV7-6	TRBJ1-1	CASSASGNTEAFF
-	TRBV6-1	TRBJ2-2	CASRSAEHTGELFF
-	TRBV7-2	TRBJ2-1	CASSSGPWNEQFF
-	TRBV6-5	TRBJ2-2	CASSYNSEIGELFF
-	TRBV20-1	TRBJ1-2	CSSPPGDYGYTF
-	TRBV19	TRBJ1-4	CASSAGLTNEKLFF